Below, 18 T cell receptor beta chains from the same sample are listed, as sequenced in a study of cytomegalovirus exposure and HLA in healthy donors. In the PCR, 60 Vbeta and 13 Jbeta primers were used. Using immunoSEQ multiplex PCR, the repertoire was profiled, and TCRdb retains in-frame clones only, with some absent. The top ten hold around 2.9% of the sample, which has 180,000 or so clones, roughly 60% seen once. Sequencing input: PBMCs. The source of these receptors is a man aged 40-50 years in good health and CMV-seronegative.

In this sample, this clone turned up a few times. The rearrangement joins TRBV4-3 to TRBJ2-3; TRBD1 matches 9 bases. Germline lookup yields CDR1 LGHNA and CDR2 YSLEER. V dropped 3 bases and J dropped 1; count of bases not matched to a gene: 2. This CDR3 has 15 residues. DNA for the CDR3: TGCGCCAGCAGCCACGGACAGGGGCGCACAGATACGCAGTATTTT. It yields the protein CASSHGQGRTDTQYF.

The CDR3 sequence is CASSFQNRVVSYEQYF. Here the CDR3 DNA reads TGTGCCAGCAGCTTCCAGAACAGGGTCGTTTCCTACGAGCAGTACTTC. This sequence joins TRBV5-6 and TRBJ2-7, with a possible D match to TRBD1 (6 bases). V was clipped by 2 bases and J by 1 base, with 16 bases between them. Germline CDR1 reads SGHDT; CDR2 reads YYEEEE. This CDR3 contains 16 residues.

CDR3 in amino acids: CASSLDQGQPQHF. CDR3 bases: TGTGCCAGCAGCTTAGATCAGGGTCAGCCCCAGCATTTT. This chain uses TRBV11-2 with TRBJ1-5, with D possibly matching TRBD1 (5 bases). Germline-derived CDR1 and CDR2 are SGHAT and FQNNGV. V was clipped by 0 bases and J by 6 bases, with 6 bases between them. The CDR3 sequence is 13 residues long.

V is TRBV2 and J is TRBJ2-1; perhaps TRBD2 as D (7 bases). Germline V CDR1 and CDR2: SNHLY, FYNNEI. Trimming cost V 6 bases and J 6 bases, with 9 bases left between them. The CDR3 length is 12 residues. CDR3 bases: TGTGCCAGCAGGGGAGGGGGCAATGAGCAGTTCTTC. Translating it yields CASRGGGNEQFF.

About this clone itself: One end of the junction varies from germline; a read error may be responsible. The chain joins TRBV7-9 to TRBJ1-5; D uncertain. This CDR3 is built from 16 residues. CDR1 is SEHNR and CDR2 is FQNEAQ in the germline V gene (reference sequence). The CDR3 sequence: CSSSLEGGIGNQPQHF. CDR3 nucleotides: TGTTCCAGCAGCTTAGAGGGAGGGATTGGCAATCAGCCCCAGCATTTT.

Regarding this clone: Germline is not matched at one junction end, which may reflect a read error. V usage is TRBV7-2 and J usage is TRBJ2-4; 16 bases match TRBD2. Germline V gives CDR1 SGHTA, CDR2 FQGNSA. The CDR3 contains 18 residues. CDR3 residues: CASSLAGTSGGATNIQYF. CDR3 bases: TGTGCCAGCAGCTTAGCCGGGACTAGCGGGGGGGCCACAAACATTCAGTACTTC.

V usage is TRBV2 and J usage is TRBJ2-1, with 10 bases lining up with TRBD1. V was clipped by 6 bases and J by 7 bases; unmatched bases: 6. The germline V gene encodes CDR1 SNHLY and CDR2 FYNNEI. CDR3 size: 14 residues. The CDR3 nucleotides are TGTGCCAGCAGGGGTGGGACAGGGGCAAATGAGCAGTTCTTC. It yields the protein CASRGGTGANEQFF.

A few counts support this clone. The chain joins TRBV18 to TRBJ2-5, with TRBD1 as a possible D gene (6 bases). V dropped 5 bases and J dropped 1 base, with 17 bases sitting between them. CDR3 length: 16 residues. CDR1 and CDR2 from the germline V gene are KGHSH and LQKENI. CDR3 nucleotides: TGTGCCAGCTCAAACGGGACAACCCCTTTCCAAGAGACCCAGTACTTC. Translating it yields CASSNGTTPFQETQYF.

The chain couples TRBV10-3 to TRBJ2-7; the match to TRBD1 covers 7 bases. Germline V gene data show CDR1 as ENHRY and CDR2 as SYGVKD. This CDR3 contains 12 residues. V shed 6 bases, J shed 5 bases, and the junction held 4 bases outside the gene matches. CDR3 DNA sequence: TGTGCCATCAGCGTCGACAGGGACGAGCAGTACTTC. Translating it yields CAISVDRDEQYF.

The chain joins TRBV25-1 to TRBJ2-5; 7 nucleotides agree with TRBD1. Germline V gives CDR1 MGHDK, CDR2 SYGVNS. Germline trimming cut 3 bases from V and 7 bases from J; bases unmatched to any gene: 11. The CDR3 covers 15 residues. The CDR3 DNA reads as TGTGCCAGCAGTGATTATACAGGGGCAGCCAGGACCCAGTACTTC. It specifies CASSDYTGAARTQYF.

This clone was found a few times. This rearrangement joins TRBV5-6 to TRBJ2-3; 10 nucleotides line up with TRBD2. Trimming cost V 2 bases and J 2 bases; bases outside gene matches: 5. The CDR3 has 16 amino acids. The germline V gene has CDR1 SGHDT and CDR2 YYEEEE. The CDR3: CASSFSGRRDTDTQYF. CDR3 coding DNA: TGTGCCAGCAGCTTTAGCGGGAGGCGTGACACAGATACGCAGTATTTT.

The V and J genes are TRBV15 and TRBJ2-5; D remains unclear. CDR1 and CDR2 from the germline V gene are LNHNV and YYDKDF (reference sequence). Deletions cut 0 bases from V and 5 bases from J, with 7 bases between. The CDR3 extends over 13 amino acids. The CDR3 protein is CATSRELRETQYF. CDR3 in DNA: TGTGCCACCAGCAGAGAACTACGGGAGACCCAGTACTTC.

This clone has just a few counts. The chain recombines TRBV4-2 with TRBJ1-4; the D is unclear. Trimming stripped 5 bases from V and 6 bases from J, with 10 bases between. The CDR3 loop spans 13 amino acids. Germline V lookup: CDR1 LGHNA, CDR2 YNFKEQ. CDR3 DNA sequence: TGTGCCAGCAGCGGGGAGCGGGATGAAAAACTGTTTTTT. Protein product: CASSGERDEKLFF.

This chain joins TRBV2 and TRBJ1-2, with TRBD1 matching over 8 bases. Germline V gene data show CDR1 as SNHLY and CDR2 as FYNNEI. V dropped 4 bases and J dropped 7; count of bases not matched to a gene: 11. This CDR3 spans 15 amino acids. The CDR3 nucleotides are TGTGCCAGCAGTGGCAAAACAGGGGGTGCTGGTGGCTACACCTTC. It codes for CASSGKTGGAGGYTF.

This clone is a singleton in its sample. The junction and the germline gene differ at one end; a read error may be behind it. This chain uses TRBV6-6 with TRBJ2-7, with D possibly TRBD1 on 5 matching bases. Germline assignment: CDR1 MNHNY and CDR2 SVGAGI (reference sequence). CDR3 length equals 15 residues. CDR3 protein: CASSSHPTAYYGQYF. CDR3 DNA sequence: TGTGCCAGCAGCTCCCACCCGACAGCCTACTACGGGCAGTACTTC.

This clone has more than one count but fewer than ten. The chain links TRBV28 to TRBJ1-5, with no clear D. Trimming pared 2 bases from V and 3 bases from J, leaving 14 bases between. The CDR3 has 16 residues. Germline CDR1 MDHEN, CDR2 SYDVKM. The CDR3 DNA reads as TGTGCCAGCAGTTTAGGGAGGAGTATAGCCAATCAGCCCCAGCATTTT. This encodes CASSLGRSIANQPQHF.

This sequence joins TRBV11-2 and TRBJ1-4; TRBD1 might be the D (6 bases). The CDR3 has 15 residues. The ends were cut back, 5 bases at V and 3 bases at J, with 13 bases in the middle. The germline gives CDR1 SGHAT, CDR2 FQNNGV. This CDR3 is CASSRGTGPNEKLFF. For the CDR3, the DNA is TGTGCCAGCAGCAGGGGCACAGGGCCTAATGAAAAACTGTTTTTT.

This clone has just a few counts. DNA for the CDR3: TGTGCTAGTGGTTTGGTATTGGGACAGGGGTACACCGGGGAGCTGTTTTTT. This codes for CASGLVLGQGYTGELFF. This chain links TRBV12-5 with TRBJ2-2, with 10 bases lining up with TRBD1. Trimming at V came to 0 bases and at J to 3 bases, leaving 4 bases not matched to a gene. Per the germline V gene, CDR1 is LGHNT and CDR2 is FRNRAP. The CDR3 totals 17 residues. The variable domain in full, completed from reference TRBV12-5 and TRBJ2-2, reads DARVTQTPRHKVTEMGQEVTMRCQPILGHNTVFWYRQTMMQGLELLAYFRNRAPLDDSGMPKDRFSAEMPDATLATLKIQPSEPRDSAVYFCASGLVLGQGYTGELFFGEGSRLTVL.